The 5 T cell receptor beta chains given below trace back to one sample, sequenced in a study of OX40 agonist ivuxolimab in advanced cancers. The receptor library was made with the immunoSEQ multiplex PCR assay. This is the immuneACCESS table as TCRdb keeps it, with only in-frame sequences that have V and J called. A part of the clones is gone; compared with another copy, unresolved V genes explain less than half, and the rest is unexplained. Across this sample there are 8,000 to 10,000 clones, with roughly 90% seen only once. The top ten clones comprise roughly 12% of the sample. This material consisted of CD4+ or CD8+ T cells sorted from blood, taken in a trial of the OX40 agonist ivuxolimab. The receptor source for this set is an adult with an advanced solid tumor such as melanoma, head and neck, liver or kidney cancer.

The chain employs TRBV27 and TRBJ2-1; 7 nucleotides line up with TRBD1. V lost 6 bases to trimming and J lost 0 bases; unmatched junction nucleotides: 5. The CDR3 covers 15 residues. CDR1 and CDR2 from the germline V gene are MNHEY and SMNVEV (reference sequence). The CDR3 here is CASRPGTASYNEQFF. The CDR3 DNA reads as TGTGCCAGCAGGCCCGGGACAGCCTCCTACAATGAGCAGTTCTTC.

The V call is TRBV5-6, the J call TRBJ1-6; maybe TRBD1 (6 bases). Germline values: CDR1 SGHDT, CDR2 YYEEEE. V lost 4 bases and J 9 bases, leaving 14 bases between the germline ends. The CDR3 has 14 amino acids. CDR3 region: CASSGDRQGSPLHF. CDR3 DNA sequence: TGTGCCAGCAGCGGAGACAGGCAAGGTTCACCCCTCCACTTT.

The chain joins TRBV5-4 to TRBJ2-3; D not resolved. The germline V and J ends were trimmed by 2 bases and 4 bases, with 14 bases remaining between them. This CDR3 is built from 15 residues. Germline CDR1 reads SGHNT; CDR2 reads YYREEE (reference sequence). The CDR3 region has the DNA TGTGCCAGCAGCTTTGGTAGAGGAACCTCAGATACGCAGTATTTT. It codes for CASSFGRGTSDTQYF.

In DNA form, the CDR3 reads TGTGCCAGCTCACCAGGGACAGGGCTAAACACCGGGGAGCTGTTTTTT. Translated, it gives CASSPGTGLNTGELFF. V gene TRBV18 combines with J gene TRBJ2-2; the match to TRBD1 covers 9 bases. This CDR3 has 16 residues. V shed 2 bases, J shed 2 bases, and the junction held 3 bases outside the gene matches. The germline V gene has CDR1 KGHSH and CDR2 LQKENI. Variable domain in full (rest from reference TRBV18 and TRBJ2-2): NAGVMQNPRHLVRRRGQEARLRCSPMKGHSHVYWYRQLPEEGLKFMVYLQKENIIDESGMPKERFSAEFPKEGPSILRIQQVVRGDSAAYFCASSPGTGLNTGELFFGEGSRLTVL.

The chain combines TRBV28 with TRBJ2-5, with D uncertain. V was clipped by 9 bases and J by 2 bases, with 10 bases between them. CDR3 length: 12 residues. Germline V gene lookup returns CDR1 MDHEN and CDR2 SYDVKM. The CDR3 region has the DNA TGTGCCAGTTGTGAAGGACAAGAGACCCAGTACTTC. Its translation: CASCEGQETQYF.